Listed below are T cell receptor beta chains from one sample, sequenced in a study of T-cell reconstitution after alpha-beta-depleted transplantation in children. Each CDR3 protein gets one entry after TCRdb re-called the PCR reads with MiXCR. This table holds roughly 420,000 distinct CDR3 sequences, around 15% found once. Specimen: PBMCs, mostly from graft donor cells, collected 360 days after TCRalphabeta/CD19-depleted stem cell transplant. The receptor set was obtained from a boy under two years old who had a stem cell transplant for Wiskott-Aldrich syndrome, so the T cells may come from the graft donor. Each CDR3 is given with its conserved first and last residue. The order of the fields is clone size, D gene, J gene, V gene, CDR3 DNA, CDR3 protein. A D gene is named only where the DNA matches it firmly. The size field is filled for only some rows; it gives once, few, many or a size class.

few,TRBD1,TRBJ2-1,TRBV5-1,TGCGCCAGCAGCTTGTCTCCGGACAGGTACAATGAGCAGTTCTTC,CASSLSPDRYNEQFF
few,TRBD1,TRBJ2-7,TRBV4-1,TGCGCCAGCAGCCAAGGATCGGGACAGGGCCCCTACGAGCAGTACTTC,CASSQGSGQGPYEQYF
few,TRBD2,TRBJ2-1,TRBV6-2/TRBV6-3,TGTGCCAGCAGTCCCCCTCTCCTAGCGGGACCCACCCTCTACAATGAGCAGTTCTTC,CASSPPLLAGPTLYNEQFF
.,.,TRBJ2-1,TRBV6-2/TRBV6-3,TGTGCCAGCAGTCGGACTCCCTTTAGGTCCTACAATGAGCAGTTCTTC,CASSRTPFRSYNEQFF
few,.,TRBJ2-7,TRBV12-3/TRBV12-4,TGTGCCAGCAGTTTTTCCTTGGGGGTAATCTACGAGCAGTACTTC,CASSFSLGVIYEQYF
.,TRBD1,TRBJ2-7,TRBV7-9,TGTGCCAGCAGCCTACCGTGGACAGGGGGCAAGGGCGAGCAGTACTTC,CASSLPWTGGKGEQYF
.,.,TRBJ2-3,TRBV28,TGTGCCAGCCTGGGGGTACTTAGCACAGATACGCAGTATTTT,CASLGVLSTDTQYF
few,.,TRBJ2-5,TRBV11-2,TGTGCCAGCAGCTTAGAAACAGGGCTGGGAGAGACCCAGTACTTC,CASSLETGLGETQYF
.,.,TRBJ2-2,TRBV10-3,TGTGCCATCAGTGAGTCCGACGGAAACACCGGGGAGCTGTTTTTT,CAISESDGNTGELFF
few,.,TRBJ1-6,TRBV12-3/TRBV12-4,TGTGCCAGCAGTAGTTTACCGGACGATACGCATAATTCACCCCTCCACTTT,CASSSLPDDTHNSPLHF
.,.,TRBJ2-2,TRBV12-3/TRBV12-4,TGTGCCAGCAGCAGGACTGCCCGGAACACCGGGGAGCTGTTTTTT,CASSRTARNTGELFF
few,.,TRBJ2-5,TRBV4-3,TGCGCCAGCAGCCAAGAAAGGTTCAGGGGTACCCAGTACTTC,CASSQERFRGTQYF
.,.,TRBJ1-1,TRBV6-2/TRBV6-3,TGTGCCAGCAAATCCGGTAGGCCGCGCAGGGCCCAGAACACTGAAGCTTTCTTT,CASKSGRPRRAQNTEAFF
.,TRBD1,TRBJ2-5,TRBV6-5,TGTGCCAGCAGTTATGCAGGGGGCGCCAAGACCCAGTACTTC,CASSYAGGAKTQYF
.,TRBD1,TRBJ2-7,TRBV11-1,TGTGCCAGCAGCATGGTGGCTGGGGGACAGGGGTGGACCTACGAGCAGTACTTC,CASSMVAGGQGWTYEQYF
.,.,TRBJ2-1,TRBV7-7,TGTGCCAGCAGCCGGACTTATACGCCCTCGGATGAGCAGTTCTTC,CASSRTYTPSDEQFF
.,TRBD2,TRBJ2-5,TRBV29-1,TGCAGCGTTGGGGAGGGGCGAGGGACCCAGTACTTC,CSVGEGRGTQYF
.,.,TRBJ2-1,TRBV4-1,TGCGCCAGCAGCCAAGAGGGCGTGGGCAGATCCTACAATGAGCAGTTCTTC,CASSQEGVGRSYNEQFF
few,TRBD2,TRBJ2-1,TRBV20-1,TGCAGTGCTAGTACTAGCGGGGGGGGTAATGAGCAGTTCTTC,CSASTSGGGNEQFF
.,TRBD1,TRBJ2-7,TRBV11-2,TGTGCCAGCAGCTTAGTTTGGCAGGGGGAATCCTACGAGCAGTACTTC,CASSLVWQGESYEQYF
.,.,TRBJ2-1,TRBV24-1,TGTGCCACCAGTGATTTGGCGGGTACCTCCTACAATGAGCAGTTCTTC,CATSDLAGTSYNEQFF
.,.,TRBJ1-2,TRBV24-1,TGTGCCACCAGTGACCCTTTTAACTATGGCTACACCTTC,CATSDPFNYGYTF
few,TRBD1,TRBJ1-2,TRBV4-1,TGCGCCAGCAGCCAACCTAAACAGGGGAGGGGTGGCTACACCTTC,CASSQPKQGRGGYTF
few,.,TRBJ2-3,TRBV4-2,TGTGCCAGCAGCCCACACCGGTCGGCTGATACGCAGTATTTT,CASSPHRSADTQYF
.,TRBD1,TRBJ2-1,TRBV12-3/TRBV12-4,TGTGCCAGCAGTCCACTAAGGCCCATTAGACAGGGCTACGTCCACAATGAGCAGTTCTTC,CASSPLRPIRQGYVHNEQFF
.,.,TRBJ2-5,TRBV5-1,TGCGCCAGCAGCTTGGGCCCCGGGACACAAGAGACCCAGTACTTC,CASSLGPGTQETQYF
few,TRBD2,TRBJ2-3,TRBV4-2,TGTGCCAGCAGCCAAGCCTGGCGGGGGGGCCCGGATACGCAGTATTTT,CASSQAWRGGPDTQYF
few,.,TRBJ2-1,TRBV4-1,TGCGCCAGCAGCCAAGAAGGGGCCCGGTCCTACAATGAGCAGTTCTTC,CASSQEGARSYNEQFF
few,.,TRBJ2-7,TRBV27,TGTGCCAGCAGTTTAGAAATGAGGACAGCACAGTACTTC,CASSLEMRTAQYF
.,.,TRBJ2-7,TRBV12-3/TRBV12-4,TGTGCCAGCAGTTCAAGGGGTTGGTCCTACGAGCAGTACTTC,CASSSRGWSYEQYF
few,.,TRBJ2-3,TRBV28,TGTGCCAGCAGGACGTGGAAGAGAGGGAGTCCTACAGATACGCAGTATTTT,CASRTWKRGSPTDTQYF
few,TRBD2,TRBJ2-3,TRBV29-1,TGCAGCGTTGGGGGCGGGAGGGGTGCAGATACGCAGTATTTT,CSVGGGRGADTQYF
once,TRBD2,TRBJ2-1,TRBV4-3,TGCGCCAGCAGCCAAGTCATTTGGCGCGGGAGAGTGTTTTGTGAGCAGTTCTTC,CASSQVIWRGRVFCEQFF
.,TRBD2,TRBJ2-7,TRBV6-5,TGTGCCAGCAGTTACTCGTTATCCTTTAGACTAGCGAGTGAGCAGTACTTC,CASSYSLSFRLASEQYF
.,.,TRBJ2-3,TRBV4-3,TGCGCCAGCAGCCAAGATTACCGACTAGATACGCAGTATTTT,CASSQDYRLDTQYF
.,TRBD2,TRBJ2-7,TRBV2,TGTGCCAGCAGTCGGCTAGCGGAAGCTTACTACGAGCAGTACTTC,CASSRLAEAYYEQYF
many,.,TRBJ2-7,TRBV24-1,TGTGCCACCAGTGACGGCTACGAGCAGTACTTC,CATSDGYEQYF
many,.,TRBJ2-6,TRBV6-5,TGTGCCGCAGGGTCTGGGGCCAACGTCCTGACTTTC,CAAGSGANVLTF
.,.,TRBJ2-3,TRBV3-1,TGTGCCAGCAGCCAAGATCTAGGCACAGATACGCAGTATTTT,CASSQDLGTDTQYF
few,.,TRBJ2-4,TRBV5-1,TGCGCCAGCAGCTCCTCAGGGGGACTAGCCAAAAACATTCAGTACTTC,CASSSSGGLAKNIQYF
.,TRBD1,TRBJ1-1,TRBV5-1,TGCGCCAGCAGCCAGGGGACAGCGGGGTACACTGAAGCTTTCTTT,CASSQGTAGYTEAFF
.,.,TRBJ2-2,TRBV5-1,TGCGCCAGCAGCTCGACAGTCACCGGGGAGCTGTTTTTT,CASSSTVTGELFF
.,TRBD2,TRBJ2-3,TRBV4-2,TGTGCCAGCAGGAATGGACTAGCGGGGGCCACGGATACGCAGTATTTT,CASRNGLAGATDTQYF
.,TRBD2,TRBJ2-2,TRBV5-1,TGCGCCAGCTCGATTCGGACTAGGCAATCGAACACCGGGGAGCTGTTTTTT,CASSIRTRQSNTGELFF
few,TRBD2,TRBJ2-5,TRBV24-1,TGTGCCACCAGTGATCCTAGGGGGCTGCGCGGGAGGGAGGAGACCCAGTACTTC,CATSDPRGLRGREETQYF
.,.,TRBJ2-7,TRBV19,TGTGCCAGTAGTATAGGGGCCGGGATAAAATACGAGCAGTACTTC,CASSIGAGIKYEQYF
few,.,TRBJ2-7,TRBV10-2,TGCGCCAGCAGTGAGTCGGGGACCTACGAGCAGTACTTC,CASSESGTYEQYF
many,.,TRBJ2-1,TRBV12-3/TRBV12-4,TGTGCCAGCAGTGGGGTGGGGGCAGGATACAATGAGCAGTTCTTC,CASSGVGAGYNEQFF
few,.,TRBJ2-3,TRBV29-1,TGCAGCGGAAATGCCTCGCCGGATACGCAGTATTTT,CSGNASPDTQYF
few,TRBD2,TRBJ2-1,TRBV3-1,TGTGCCAGCAGTCCCGGACTAGCGGGGGACAATGAGCAGTTCTTC,CASSPGLAGDNEQFF
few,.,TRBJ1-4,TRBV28,TGTGCCAGCAGGGGAGGTGTTGAAAAACTGTTTTTT,CASRGGVEKLFF
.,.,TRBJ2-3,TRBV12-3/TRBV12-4,TGTGCCAGCTCCCCTGGGAGCTGGGGCACAGATACGCAGTATTTT,CASSPGSWGTDTQYF